The 5 T cell receptor beta chains given below trace back to one sample, sequenced in a study of cytomegalovirus exposure and HLA in healthy donors. The PCR had 60 Vbeta and 13 Jbeta primers. Only in-frame clones appear in the TCRdb table, and some are missing; sequencing was by immunoSEQ multiplex PCR. The repertoire has around 67,000 clones, about two thirds of them found once; the top ten carry roughly 1.9%. Sequencing was performed on PBMCs. Receptors originate from a woman aged 25 to 45 in good health and CMV-seronegative.

The chain uses TRBV28 and TRBJ1-5; TRBD1 aligns across 7 bases. The CDR3 length is 16 residues. Trimming at V came to 4 bases and at J to 1 base, leaving 7 bases not matched to a gene. CDR1 and CDR2 (germline): MDHEN, SYDVKM. The DNA of the CDR3 is TGTGCCAGCAGTTCACGACAGGGCCGCAGCAATCAGCCCCAGCATTTT. Translation: CASSSRQGRSNQPQHF.

This clone was recorded a few times. The rearrangement uses TRBV7-9 and TRBJ2-2; 7 bases map to TRBD2. The trim removed 5 bases at V and 0 bases at J, leaving 3 bases unmatched. Looked up from germline, CDR1 is SEHNR and CDR2 is FQNEAQ (reference sequence). The CDR3 contains 15 residues. The CDR3 nucleotides read TGTGCCAGCAGCCGGGACTATTCGAACACCGGGGAGCTGTTTTTT. Translation: CASSRDYSNTGELFF.

The chain employs TRBV9 and TRBJ1-1; D may be TRBD1 (5 bases). Germline V gene lookup returns CDR1 SGDLS and CDR2 YYNGEE. The V and J ends lost 0 bases and 5 bases respectively, with 8 bases between them. This CDR3 region has 13 residues. The CDR3 reads CASSVGAGTEAFF. CDR3 in DNA: TGTGCCAGCAGCGTAGGGGCAGGGACTGAAGCTTTCTTT.

This clone has only one observation. V and J are TRBV5-6 and TRBJ2-1, with TRBD1 matching 10 bases. Germline CDR1 reads SGHDT; CDR2 reads YYEEEE. The CDR3 totals 16 residues. Trimming removed 3 bases from V and 0 bases from J; junction bases left unmatched: 3. The CDR3, as DNA: TGTGCCAGCAGCTGGGGACAGGGGCTCTCCTACAATGAGCAGTTCTTC. Translated, it gives CASSWGQGLSYNEQFF.

The V gene is TRBV5-4, the J gene TRBJ2-5, with TRBD2 identical over 11 bases. CDR1 is SGHNT, CDR2 YYREEE, per germline (reference sequence). Trimming took 2 bases from V and 5 from J; bases not matched to a gene: 8. The CDR3 is 16 residues long. CDR3 protein: CASSFLLAGVTETQYF. CDR3 nucleotide sequence: TGTGCCAGCAGCTTCCTACTAGCGGGGGTGACGGAGACCCAGTACTTC.